These T cell receptor beta chains were read from a single sample in a study of long-term antiretroviral therapy in people with HIV. Libraries were prepared by immunoSEQ multiplex PCR; TCRdb keeps only in-frame clonotypes and omits some of them. The sample includes around 7,000 clones, about four fifths of them seen just once. Material: unsorted PBMCs, obtained about 0.9 years before starting antiretroviral therapy. Source of these receptors: a middle-aged man with HIV. Each CDR3 is given with its conserved first and last residue. A D gene is named only where the DNA matches it firmly. Where a row states a size, it is once, few, many or the class of an expanded clone; other rows omit it.

J gene: TRBJ2-2; D gene: TRBD1; V gene: TRBV27; clone size: -; CDR3 protein: CASSVTGGKTGELFF; CDR3 DNA: TGTGCCAGCAGTGTCACAGGGGGAAAGACCGGGGAGCTGTTTTTT
J gene: TRBJ2-2; D gene: -; V gene: TRBV18; clone size: -; CDR3 protein: CASSPPGTNTGELFF; CDR3 DNA: TGTGCCAGCTCACCACCGGGGACGAACACCGGGGAGCTGTTTTTT
J gene: TRBJ1-2; D gene: -; V gene: TRBV4-1; clone size: -; CDR3 protein: CASSQRMGGVHGYTF; CDR3 DNA: TGCGCCAGCAGCCAGAGAATGGGGGGAGTTCATGGCTACACCTTC
J gene: TRBJ2-7; D gene: -; V gene: TRBV6-5; clone size: once; CDR3 protein: CASGELRGSYEQYF; CDR3 DNA: TGTGCCAGCGGAGAACTCAGGGGCTCCTACGAGCAGTACTTC
J gene: TRBJ2-7; D gene: -; V gene: TRBV28; clone size: -; CDR3 protein: CASKAGYEQYF; CDR3 DNA: TGTGCCTCCAAGGCAGGTTACGAGCAGTACTTC
J gene: TRBJ1-2; D gene: -; V gene: TRBV21-1; clone size: once; CDR3 protein: CASSKGRGRVVTNYGYTF; CDR3 DNA: TGTGCCAGCAGCAAAGGACGGGGCAGGGTAGTGACGAACTATGGCTACACCTTC
J gene: TRBJ2-7; D gene: TRBD2; V gene: TRBV10-3; clone size: -; CDR3 protein: CAISEGRGAQAYYEQYF; CDR3 DNA: TGTGCCATCAGTGAGGGGCGGGGGGCCCAAGCGTACTACGAGCAGTACTTC
J gene: TRBJ1-6; D gene: TRBD1; V gene: TRBV6-1; clone size: -; CDR3 protein: CASSEGQGRPYNSPLHF; CDR3 DNA: TGTGCCAGCAGTGAAGGACAGGGAAGACCCTATAATTCACCCCTCCACTTT
J gene: TRBJ1-2; D gene: TRBD1; V gene: TRBV6-6; clone size: -; CDR3 protein: CATEQGARGYTF; CDR3 DNA: TGTGCCACAGAACAGGGGGCGCGAGGCTACACCTTC
J gene: TRBJ2-7; D gene: -; V gene: TRBV30; clone size: -; CDR3 protein: CAWGSGPYEQYF; CDR3 DNA: TGTGCCTGGGGTAGTGGTCCCTACGAGCAGTACTTC
J gene: TRBJ2-1; D gene: -; V gene: TRBV5-1; clone size: -; CDR3 protein: CASSLDPGIYNEQFF; CDR3 DNA: TGCGCCAGCAGCTTGGATCCGGGGATCTACAATGAGCAGTTCTTC
J gene: TRBJ2-7; D gene: TRBD1; V gene: TRBV4-3; clone size: -; CDR3 protein: CASSQGPGQGHYEQYF; CDR3 DNA: TGCGCCAGCAGCCAAGGGCCGGGACAGGGTCATTACGAGCAGTACTTC
J gene: TRBJ2-7; D gene: TRBD2; V gene: TRBV27; clone size: -; CDR3 protein: CASSFAGGYEQYF; CDR3 DNA: TGTGCCAGCAGTTTCGCGGGGGGCTACGAGCAGTACTTC
J gene: TRBJ2-2; D gene: -; V gene: TRBV6-6; clone size: -; CDR3 protein: CASSSSRDSDTGELFF; CDR3 DNA: TGTGCCAGCAGTTCCTCCCGGGACTCAGACACCGGGGAGCTGTTTTTT
J gene: TRBJ1-1; D gene: -; V gene: TRBV10-2; clone size: -; CDR3 protein: CASSGKPWGTEAFF; CDR3 DNA: TGCGCCAGCAGTGGAAAGCCCTGGGGCACTGAAGCTTTCTTT
J gene: TRBJ2-7; D gene: -; V gene: TRBV30; clone size: -; CDR3 protein: CAWSVDSTYEQYF; CDR3 DNA: TGTGCCTGGAGTGTAGACAGTACCTACGAGCAGTACTTC
J gene: TRBJ2-7; D gene: -; V gene: TRBV29-1; clone size: -; CDR3 protein: CSVVPGAGEQYF; CDR3 DNA: TGCAGCGTTGTACCGGGGGCGGGAGAGCAGTACTTC
J gene: TRBJ1-1; D gene: TRBD1; V gene: TRBV19; clone size: -; CDR3 protein: CASRQGAGSEAFF; CDR3 DNA: TGTGCCAGTAGACAGGGGGCGGGATCTGAAGCTTTCTTT